The clone carrying this TCR beta chain was seen more than once but under ten times. Healthy Russian Caucasian donors spanned ages roughly 6 to 90 years. Whenever a sample was processed, at least 7 million PBMCs were isolated. The sample belongs to a study of blood T cells in healthy people across ages. Deletions cut 3 bases from V and 4 bases from J, with 25 bases between. The CDR3 has 18 amino acids. In germline, CDR1 is MNHEY, CDR2 SMNVEV (reference sequence). Sample-barcoded 5' priming and a J-beta primer mix drove a second PCR of 7 to 11 cycles. TCRdb reprocessed the 5' RACE reads with MiXCR, giving one entry per CDR3 protein. The table includes 850,000 to 1,000,000 distinct CDR3 sequences, around 49% detected once.

The TCR was taken from a man aged 25-40 years in good health. Specimen: blood. J is TRBJ2-7 and V is TRBV27, with D possibly matching TRBD1 (6 bases). Here the CDR3 reads CASSLIYPDTGSWYEQYF. The CDR3 region has the DNA TGTGCCAGCAGTTTGATCTATCCCGATACAGGGTCCTGGTACGAGCAGTACTTC.